The 7 T cell receptor beta chains below all came from one sample that was sequenced in a study of beta chain features in type 1 diabetes. Study-wide results and limits: Shorter TCRB CDR3s, moderately but significantly so, marked every one of the four CD4+ subsets in Type 1 diabetes patients.

The authors reverse transcribed all of the isolated RNA, so sequencing captured expressed TCRB transcripts. Repertoires were generated with immunoSEQ multiplex PCR, while TCRdb's copy carries only in-frame clones and drops some. The data contain about 650,000 clones, roughly an eighth of them seen just once; the ten biggest clones take up about 0.11%. These receptors have no known antigen. What was sequenced was naive CD4+ T cells from blood. The source of these receptors is a man aged 30 to 39 with type 1 diabetes.

This chain links TRBV6-5 with TRBJ1-5; weak D call: TRBD1 (5 bases). Germline-derived CDR1 and CDR2 are MNHEY and SVGAGI. V was shortened by 2 bases and J by 1 base, with 12 bases between the two germline ends. The CDR3 contains 16 residues. CDR3 residues: CASSYPGRESNQPQHF. In DNA, the CDR3 is TGTGCCAGCAGTTACCCGGGACGTGAGAGCAATCAGCCCCAGCATTTT.

The chain employs TRBV6-6 and TRBJ2-1; tentatively, D is TRBD1 (7 bases). The CDR3 length is 15 residues. V lost 5 bases and J 5 bases, leaving 16 bases between the germline ends. CDR1 is MNHNY and CDR2 is SVGAGI in the germline V gene (reference sequence). DNA of the CDR3: TGTGCCAGCAGTCACGGAGGGGGCGCCAACAATGAGCAGTTCTTC. Translation gives CASSHGGGANNEQFF.

The chain uses TRBV30 and TRBJ1-2; D gene uncertain. The length of the CDR3 is 11 residues. Between the trimmed V and J ends, which lost 1 base and 4 bases, there was a span of 4 bases. Germline CDR1 is GTSNPN and CDR2 is SVGIG (reference sequence). CDR3 nucleotides: TGTGCCTGGAGTGATGTCTATGGCTACACCTTC. Residues: CAWSDVYGYTF. The complete variable domain, with remaining parts taken from reference TRBV30 and TRBJ1-2, reads SQTIHQWPATLVQPVGSPLSLECTVEGTSNPNLYWYRQAAGRGLQLLFYSVGIGQISSEVPQNLSASRPQDRQFILSSKKLLLSDSGFYLCAWSDVYGYTFGSGTRLTVV.

The rearrangement uses TRBV7-2 and TRBJ1-2, with unresolved D. V dropped 1 base and J dropped 4 bases, with 7 bases sitting between them. This CDR3 region has 13 residues. The germline V gene has CDR1 SGHTA and CDR2 FQGNSA. The CDR3 sequence is CASSLGTLYGYTF. CDR3 sequence (DNA): TGTGCCAGCAGCTTAGGGACCCTCTATGGCTACACCTTC.

The gene calls are TRBV5-1 and TRBJ2-7; the D gene is possibly TRBD1 (5 bases). The CDR3 is 12 residues long. CDR1 and CDR2 from the germline V gene are SGHRS and YFSETQ. The germline V and J ends were trimmed by 4 bases and 5 bases, with 10 bases remaining between them. In nucleotides, the CDR3 is TGCGCCAGCAGCCTGTCCAGGGACGAGCAGTACTTC. Translated: CASSLSRDEQYF.

The chain has TRBV28 and TRBJ2-7; 9 nucleotides line up with TRBD1. CDR1 and CDR2 from the germline V gene are MDHEN and SYDVKM. The V segment lost 6 bases and the J segment 1 base; nucleotides outside the gene matches: 7. The CDR3 is 15 residues long. The DNA for the CDR3 is TGTGCCAGCAGGGAAGACAGGGGGTTTTCCTACGAGCAGTACTTC. Its protein is CASREDRGFSYEQYF.

About this clone: Other DNA sequences within the sample encode an identical CDR3. The chain joins TRBV9 to TRBJ2-3; D might be TRBD1 or TRBD2, each matching 5 bases. The CDR3 covers 12 residues. Per germline, CDR1 SGDLS and CDR2 YYNGEE. Trimming stripped 4 bases from V and 6 bases from J, with 9 bases between. Written as DNA, the CDR3 is TGTGCCAGCAGCCCCGGGGCCGATACGCAGTATTTT. Amino acid sequence: CASSPGADTQYF.